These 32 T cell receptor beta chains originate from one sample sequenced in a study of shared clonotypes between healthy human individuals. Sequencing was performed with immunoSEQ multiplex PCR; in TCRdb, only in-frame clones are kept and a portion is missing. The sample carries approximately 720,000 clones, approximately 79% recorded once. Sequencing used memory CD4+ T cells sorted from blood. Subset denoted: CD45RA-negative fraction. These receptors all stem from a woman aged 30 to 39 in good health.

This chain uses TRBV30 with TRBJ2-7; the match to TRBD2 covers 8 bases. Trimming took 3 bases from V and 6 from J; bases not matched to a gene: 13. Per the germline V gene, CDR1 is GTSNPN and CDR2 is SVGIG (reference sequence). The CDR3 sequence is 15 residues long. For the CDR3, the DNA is TGTGCCTGGAGCGGCTCCGCGGGAGGCGTTGGCGAGCAGTACTTC. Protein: CAWSGSAGGVGEQYF.

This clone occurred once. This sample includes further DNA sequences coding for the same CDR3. In DNA, the CDR3 is TGTGCCAGCTCTCGACAGGGCTCCTACGAGCAGTACTTC. Protein product: CASSRQGSYEQYF. The V and J genes are TRBV18 and TRBJ2-7; the match to TRBD1 covers 7 bases. With V trimmed by 6 bases and J by 0 bases, 2 bases remained unmatched. This CDR3 is 13 amino acids long. Germline V gene sequence: CDR1 KGHSH, CDR2 LQKENI.

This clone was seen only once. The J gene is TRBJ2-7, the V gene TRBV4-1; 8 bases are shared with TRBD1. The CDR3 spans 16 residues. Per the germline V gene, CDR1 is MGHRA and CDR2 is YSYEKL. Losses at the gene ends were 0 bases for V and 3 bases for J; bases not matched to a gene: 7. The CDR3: CASSQDLGQEYYEQYF. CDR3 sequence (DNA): TGCGCCAGCAGCCAAGATCTGGGACAGGAATACTACGAGCAGTACTTC.

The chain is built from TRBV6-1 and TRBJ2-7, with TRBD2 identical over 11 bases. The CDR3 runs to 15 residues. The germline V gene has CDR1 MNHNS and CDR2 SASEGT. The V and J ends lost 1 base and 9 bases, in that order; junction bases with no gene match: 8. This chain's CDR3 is CASSEGLAGTTGQYF. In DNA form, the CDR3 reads TGTGCCAGCAGTGAAGGACTAGCGGGGACTACGGGGCAGTACTTC.

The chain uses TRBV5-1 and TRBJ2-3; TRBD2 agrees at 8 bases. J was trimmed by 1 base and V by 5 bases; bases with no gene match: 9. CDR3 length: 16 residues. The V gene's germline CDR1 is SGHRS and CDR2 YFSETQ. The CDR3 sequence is CASRLTLAVRTDTQYF. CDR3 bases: TGCGCCAGCAGGCTAACACTAGCGGTTCGCACAGATACGCAGTATTTT.

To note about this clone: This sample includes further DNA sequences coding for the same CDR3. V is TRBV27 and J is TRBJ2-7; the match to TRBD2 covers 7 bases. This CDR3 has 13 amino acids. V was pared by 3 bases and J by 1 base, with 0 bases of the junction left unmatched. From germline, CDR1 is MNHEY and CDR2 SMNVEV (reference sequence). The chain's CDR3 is CASSLGGSYEQYF. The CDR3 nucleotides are TGTGCCAGCAGTTTGGGGGGGTCCTACGAGCAGTACTTC.

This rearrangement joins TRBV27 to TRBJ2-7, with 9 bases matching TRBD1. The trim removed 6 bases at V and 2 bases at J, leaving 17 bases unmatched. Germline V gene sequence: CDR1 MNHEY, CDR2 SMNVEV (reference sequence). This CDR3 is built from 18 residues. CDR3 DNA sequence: TGTGCCAGCAGCTTAGAACCAGCGGGACAGGGAGATACCTACGAGCAGTACTTC. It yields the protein CASSLEPAGQGDTYEQYF.

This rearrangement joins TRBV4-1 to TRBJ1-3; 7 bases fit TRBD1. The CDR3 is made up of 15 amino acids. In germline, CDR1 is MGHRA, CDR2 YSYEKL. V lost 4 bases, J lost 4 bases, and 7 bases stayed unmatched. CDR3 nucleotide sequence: TGCGCCAGCAGCCCAGGGACAGCCTCGGGAAACACCATATATTTT. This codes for CASSPGTASGNTIYF.

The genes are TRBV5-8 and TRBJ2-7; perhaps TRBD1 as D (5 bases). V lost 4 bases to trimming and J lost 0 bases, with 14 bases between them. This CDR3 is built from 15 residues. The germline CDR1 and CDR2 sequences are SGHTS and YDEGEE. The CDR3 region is CASSIGHLSSYEQYF. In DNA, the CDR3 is TGTGCCAGCAGCATAGGACACCTAAGCTCCTACGAGCAGTACTTC.

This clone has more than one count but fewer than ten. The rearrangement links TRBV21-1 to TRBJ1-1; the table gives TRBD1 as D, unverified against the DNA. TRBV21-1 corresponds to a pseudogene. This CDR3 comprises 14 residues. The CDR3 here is CASSKAQGAYEAFF. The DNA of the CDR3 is TGTGCCAGCAGCAAAGCCCAGGGGGCTTATGAAGCTTTCTTT.

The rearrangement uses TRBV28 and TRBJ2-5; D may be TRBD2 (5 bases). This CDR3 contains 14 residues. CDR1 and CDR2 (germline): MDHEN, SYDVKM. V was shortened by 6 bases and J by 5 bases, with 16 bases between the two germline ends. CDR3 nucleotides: TGTGCCAGCAGACCTTACGGACCGGGGGAGACCCAGTACTTC. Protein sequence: CASRPYGPGETQYF.

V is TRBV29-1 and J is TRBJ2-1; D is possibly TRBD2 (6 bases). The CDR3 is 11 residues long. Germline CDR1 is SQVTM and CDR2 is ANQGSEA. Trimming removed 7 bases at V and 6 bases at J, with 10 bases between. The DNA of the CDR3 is TGCAGCGGCGGGACTCTCAATGAGCAGTTCTTC. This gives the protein CSGGTLNEQFF.

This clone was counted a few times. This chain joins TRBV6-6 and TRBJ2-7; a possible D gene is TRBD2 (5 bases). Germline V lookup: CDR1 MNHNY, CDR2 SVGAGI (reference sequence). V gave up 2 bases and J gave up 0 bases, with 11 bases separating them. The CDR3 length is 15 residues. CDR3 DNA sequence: TGTGCCAGCAGTTACGGAGGATCCATCTCCTACGAGCAGTACTTC. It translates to CASSYGGSISYEQYF.

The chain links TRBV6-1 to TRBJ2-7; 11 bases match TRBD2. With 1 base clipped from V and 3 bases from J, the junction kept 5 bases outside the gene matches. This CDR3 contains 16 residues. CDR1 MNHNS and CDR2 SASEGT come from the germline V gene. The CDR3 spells CASSEGLAGLGYEQYF. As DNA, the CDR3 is TGTGCCAGCAGTGAAGGACTAGCGGGGCTTGGCTACGAGCAGTACTTC.

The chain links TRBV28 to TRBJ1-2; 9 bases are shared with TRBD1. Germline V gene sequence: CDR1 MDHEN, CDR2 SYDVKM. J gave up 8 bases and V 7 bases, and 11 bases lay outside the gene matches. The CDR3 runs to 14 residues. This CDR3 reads CASIGWTGVQGYTF. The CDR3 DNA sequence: TGTGCCAGCATTGGGTGGACAGGGGTACAAGGCTACACCTTC.

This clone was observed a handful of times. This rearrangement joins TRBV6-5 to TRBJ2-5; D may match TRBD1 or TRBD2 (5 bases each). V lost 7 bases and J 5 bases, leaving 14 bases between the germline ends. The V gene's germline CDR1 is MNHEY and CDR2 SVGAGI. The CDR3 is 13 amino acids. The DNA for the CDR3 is TGTGCCAGCATGAGGGGAATGGCGGAGACCCAGTACTTC. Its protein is CASMRGMAETQYF.

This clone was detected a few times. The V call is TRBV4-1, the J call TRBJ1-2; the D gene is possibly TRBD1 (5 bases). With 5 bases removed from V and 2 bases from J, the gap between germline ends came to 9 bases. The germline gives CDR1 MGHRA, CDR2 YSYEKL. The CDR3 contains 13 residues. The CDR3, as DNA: TGCGCCAGCAGCAAACAGGACAACTATGGCTACACCTTC. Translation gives CASSKQDNYGYTF.

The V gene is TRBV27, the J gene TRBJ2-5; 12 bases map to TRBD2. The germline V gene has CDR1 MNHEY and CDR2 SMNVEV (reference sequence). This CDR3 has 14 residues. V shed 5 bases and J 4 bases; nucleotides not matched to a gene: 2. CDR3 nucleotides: TGTGCCAGCAGTAAGGGACTAGCGGGAGAGACCCAGTACTTC. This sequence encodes CASSKGLAGETQYF.

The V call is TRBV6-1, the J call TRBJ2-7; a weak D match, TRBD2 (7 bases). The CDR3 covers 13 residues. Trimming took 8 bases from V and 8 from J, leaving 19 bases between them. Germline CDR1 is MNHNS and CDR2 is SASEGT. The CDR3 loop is CASGDMGGRKQYF. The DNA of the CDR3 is TGTGCCAGCGGGGACATGGGAGGGCGGAAGCAGTACTTC.

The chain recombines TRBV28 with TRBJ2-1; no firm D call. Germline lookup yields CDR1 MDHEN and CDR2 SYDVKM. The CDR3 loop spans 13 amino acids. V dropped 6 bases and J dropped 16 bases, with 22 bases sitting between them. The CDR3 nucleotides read TGTGCCAGCAGGTCGTCAGAAAACAATGAGCGTTTCTTC. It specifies CASRSSENNERFF.

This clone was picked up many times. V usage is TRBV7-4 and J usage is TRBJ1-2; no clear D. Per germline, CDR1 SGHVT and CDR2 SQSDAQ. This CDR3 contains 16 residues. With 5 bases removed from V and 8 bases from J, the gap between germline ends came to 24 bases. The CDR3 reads CASSQNPTTDDAGYTF. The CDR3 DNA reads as TGTGCCAGCAGCCAAAACCCGACGACGGACGACGCCGGCTACACCTTC.

The CDR3 nucleotides read TGCGCCAGCAGCGTTACCGGGACTAGCGGGAGGCCTAAAGAGCAGTACTTC. This sequence encodes CASSVTGTSGRPKEQYF. This chain joins TRBV5-1 and TRBJ2-7; 15 bases are shared with TRBD2. CDR3 size: 17 residues. Germline trimming cut 4 bases from V and 7 bases from J; bases unmatched to any gene: 12. Germline CDR1 SGHRS, CDR2 YFSETQ.

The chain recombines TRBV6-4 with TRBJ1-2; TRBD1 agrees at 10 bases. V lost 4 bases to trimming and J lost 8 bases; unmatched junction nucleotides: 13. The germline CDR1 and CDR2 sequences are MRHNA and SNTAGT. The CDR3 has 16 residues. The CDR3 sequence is CASSANPGQGSGGYTF. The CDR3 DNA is TGTGCCAGCAGTGCAAACCCGGGACAGGGGTCAGGAGGCTACACCTTC.

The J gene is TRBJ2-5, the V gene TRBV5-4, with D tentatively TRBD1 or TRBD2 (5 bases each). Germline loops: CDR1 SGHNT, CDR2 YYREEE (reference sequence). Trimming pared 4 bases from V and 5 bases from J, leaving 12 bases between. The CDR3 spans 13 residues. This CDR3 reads CASSTGRVETQYF. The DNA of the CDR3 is TGTGCCAGCAGCACGGGGCGGGTGGAGACCCAGTACTTC.

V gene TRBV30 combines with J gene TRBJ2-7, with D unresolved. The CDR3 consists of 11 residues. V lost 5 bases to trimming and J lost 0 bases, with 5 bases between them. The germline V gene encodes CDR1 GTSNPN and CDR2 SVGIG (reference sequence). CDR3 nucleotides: TGTGCCTGGGGATCCTCCTACGAGCAGTACTTC. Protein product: CAWGSSYEQYF.

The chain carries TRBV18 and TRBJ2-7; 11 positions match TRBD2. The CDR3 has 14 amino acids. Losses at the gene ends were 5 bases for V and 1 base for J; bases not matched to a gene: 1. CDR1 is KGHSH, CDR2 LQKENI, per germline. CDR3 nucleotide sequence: TGTGCCAGCTCAACTAGCGGGGGTTCCTACGAGCAGTACTTC. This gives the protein CASSTSGGSYEQYF.

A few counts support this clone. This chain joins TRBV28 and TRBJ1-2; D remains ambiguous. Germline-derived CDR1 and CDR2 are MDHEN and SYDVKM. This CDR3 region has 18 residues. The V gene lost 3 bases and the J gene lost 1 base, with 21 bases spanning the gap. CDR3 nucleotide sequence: TGTGCCAGCAGTTTTTTTTTGGCCTTACAACAGTTTAACTATGGCTACACCTTC. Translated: CASSFFLALQQFNYGYTF.

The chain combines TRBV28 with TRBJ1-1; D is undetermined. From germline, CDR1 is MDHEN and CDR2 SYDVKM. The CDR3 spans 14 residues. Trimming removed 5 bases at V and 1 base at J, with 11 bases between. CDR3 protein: CASSSHKPNTEAFF. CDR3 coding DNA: TGTGCCAGCAGTAGTCACAAACCGAACACTGAAGCTTTCTTT.

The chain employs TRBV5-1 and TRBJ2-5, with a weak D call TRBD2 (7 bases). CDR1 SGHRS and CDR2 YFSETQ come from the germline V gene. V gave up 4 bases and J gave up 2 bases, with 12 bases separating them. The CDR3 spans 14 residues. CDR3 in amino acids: CASSSGTTQETQYF. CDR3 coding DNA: TGCGCCAGCAGCAGCGGGACAACACAAGAGACCCAGTACTTC.

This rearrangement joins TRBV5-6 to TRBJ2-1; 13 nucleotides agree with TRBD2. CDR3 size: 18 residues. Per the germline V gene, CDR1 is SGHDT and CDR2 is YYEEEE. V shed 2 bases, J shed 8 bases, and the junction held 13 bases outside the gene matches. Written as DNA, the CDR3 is TGTGCCAGCAGCTTTCTCCATTTACTAGCGGGAGGGCCCGATGAGCAGTTCTTC. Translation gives CASSFLHLLAGGPDEQFF.

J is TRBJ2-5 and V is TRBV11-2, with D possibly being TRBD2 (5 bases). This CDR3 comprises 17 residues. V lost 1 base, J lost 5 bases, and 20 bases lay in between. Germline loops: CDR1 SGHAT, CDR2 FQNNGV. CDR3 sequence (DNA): TGTGCCAGCAGCTTAGGCCCCGGGAACTTACCTAGGGAGACCCAGTACTTC. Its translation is CASSLGPGNLPRETQYF.

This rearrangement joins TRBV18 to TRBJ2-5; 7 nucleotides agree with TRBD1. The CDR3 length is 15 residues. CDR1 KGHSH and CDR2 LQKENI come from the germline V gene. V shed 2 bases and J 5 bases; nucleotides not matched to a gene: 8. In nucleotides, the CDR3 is TGTGCCAGCTCACCATACAGGGGATCCTCGGAGACCCAGTACTTC. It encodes CASSPYRGSSETQYF.